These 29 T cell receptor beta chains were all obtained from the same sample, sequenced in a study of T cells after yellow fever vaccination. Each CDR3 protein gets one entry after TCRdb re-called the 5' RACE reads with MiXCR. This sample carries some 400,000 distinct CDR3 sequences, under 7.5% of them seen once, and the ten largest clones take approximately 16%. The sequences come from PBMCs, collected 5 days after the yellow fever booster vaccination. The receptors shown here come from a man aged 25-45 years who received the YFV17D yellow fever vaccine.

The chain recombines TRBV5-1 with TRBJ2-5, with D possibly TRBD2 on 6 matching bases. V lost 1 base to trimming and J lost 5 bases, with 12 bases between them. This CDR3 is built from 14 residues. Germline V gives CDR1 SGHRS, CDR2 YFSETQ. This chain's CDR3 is CASSLMWREETQYF. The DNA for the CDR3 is TGCGCCAGCAGCTTGATGTGGAGGGAGGAGACCCAGTACTTC.

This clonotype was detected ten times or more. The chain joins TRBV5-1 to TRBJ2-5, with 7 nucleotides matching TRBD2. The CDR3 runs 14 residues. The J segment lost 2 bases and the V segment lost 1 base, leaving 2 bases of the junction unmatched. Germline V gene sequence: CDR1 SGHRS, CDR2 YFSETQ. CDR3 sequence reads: CASSLMREQETQYF. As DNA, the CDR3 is TGCGCCAGCAGCTTGATGCGGGAGCAAGAGACCCAGTACTTC.

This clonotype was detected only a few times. As DNA, the CDR3 is TGTGCCAGCAGCTTGAAGGGACTAGCGGTCCAAGAGACCCAGTACTTC. Translation gives CASSLKGLAVQETQYF. This sequence joins TRBV5-6 and TRBJ2-5, with TRBD2 identical over 11 bases. Germline V gene lookup returns CDR1 SGHDT and CDR2 YYEEEE. With V trimmed by 1 base and J by 1 base, 3 bases remained unmatched. The CDR3 length is 16 residues.

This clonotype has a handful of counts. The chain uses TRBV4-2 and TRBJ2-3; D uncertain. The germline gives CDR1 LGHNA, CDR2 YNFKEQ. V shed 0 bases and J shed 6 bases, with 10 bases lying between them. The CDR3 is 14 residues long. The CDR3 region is CASSQDLPRDTQYF. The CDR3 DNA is TGTGCCAGCAGCCAAGATCTACCGAGGGATACGCAGTATTTT.

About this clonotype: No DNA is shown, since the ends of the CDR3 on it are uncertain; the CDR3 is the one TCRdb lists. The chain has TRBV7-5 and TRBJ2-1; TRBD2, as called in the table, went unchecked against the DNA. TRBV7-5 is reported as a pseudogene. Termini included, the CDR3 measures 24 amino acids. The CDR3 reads CISVPQKGTEGDLAGAHEHNEQFF.

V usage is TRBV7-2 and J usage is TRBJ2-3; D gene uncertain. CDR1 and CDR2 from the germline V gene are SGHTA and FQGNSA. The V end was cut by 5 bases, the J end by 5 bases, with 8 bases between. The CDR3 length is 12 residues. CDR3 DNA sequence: TGTGCCAGCAGCACCAACAGAGATACGCAGTATTTT. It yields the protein CASSTNRDTQYF.

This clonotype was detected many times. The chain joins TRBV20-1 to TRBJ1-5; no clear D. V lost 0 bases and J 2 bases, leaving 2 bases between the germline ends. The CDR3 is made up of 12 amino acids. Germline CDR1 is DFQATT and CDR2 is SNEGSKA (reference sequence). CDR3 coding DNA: TGCAGTGCTAGAGACGGCAATCAGCCCCAGCATTTT. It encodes CSARDGNQPQHF.

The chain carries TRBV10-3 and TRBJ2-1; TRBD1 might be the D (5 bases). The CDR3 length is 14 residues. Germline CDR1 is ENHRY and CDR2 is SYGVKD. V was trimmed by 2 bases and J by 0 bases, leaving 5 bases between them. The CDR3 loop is CAISEGHSYNEQFF. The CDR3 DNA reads TGTGCCATCAGTGAGGGACACTCCTACAATGAGCAGTTCTTC.

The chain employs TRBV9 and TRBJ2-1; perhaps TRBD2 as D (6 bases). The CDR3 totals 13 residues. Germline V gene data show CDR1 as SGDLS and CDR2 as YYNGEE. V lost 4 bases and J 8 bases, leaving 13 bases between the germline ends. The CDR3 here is CASSRTSGDEQFF. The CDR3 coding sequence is TGTGCCAGCAGCCGTACTTCGGGGGATGAGCAGTTCTTC.

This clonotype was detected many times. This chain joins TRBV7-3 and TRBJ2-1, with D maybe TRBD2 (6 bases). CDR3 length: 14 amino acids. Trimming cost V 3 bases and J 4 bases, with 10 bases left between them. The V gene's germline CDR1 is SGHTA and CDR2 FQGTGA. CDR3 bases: TGTGCCAGCAGCTTCGGCGGGAAATACAATGAGCAGTTCTTC. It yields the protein CASSFGGKYNEQFF.

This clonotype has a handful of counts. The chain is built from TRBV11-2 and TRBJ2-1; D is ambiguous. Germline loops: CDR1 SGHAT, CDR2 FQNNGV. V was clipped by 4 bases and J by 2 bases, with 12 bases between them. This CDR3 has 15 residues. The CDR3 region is CASSSLKGPYNEQFF. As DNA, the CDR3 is TGTGCCAGCAGCTCCCTCAAAGGGCCCTACAATGAGCAGTTCTTC.

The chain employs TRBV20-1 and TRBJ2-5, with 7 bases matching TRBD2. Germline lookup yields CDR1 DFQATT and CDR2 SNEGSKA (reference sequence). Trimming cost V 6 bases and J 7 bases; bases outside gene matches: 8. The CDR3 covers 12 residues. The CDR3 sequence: CSAGLSIGTQYF. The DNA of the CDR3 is TGCAGTGCGGGACTATCGATTGGGACCCAGTACTTC.

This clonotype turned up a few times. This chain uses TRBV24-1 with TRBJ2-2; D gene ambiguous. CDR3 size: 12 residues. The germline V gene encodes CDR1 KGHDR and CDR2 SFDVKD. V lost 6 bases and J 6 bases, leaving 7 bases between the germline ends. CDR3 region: CATSSRAGELFF. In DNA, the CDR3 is TGTGCCACCAGTTCTCGTGCCGGGGAGCTGTTTTTT.

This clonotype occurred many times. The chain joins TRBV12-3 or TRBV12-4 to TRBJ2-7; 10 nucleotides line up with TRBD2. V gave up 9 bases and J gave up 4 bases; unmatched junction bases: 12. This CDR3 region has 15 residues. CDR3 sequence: CASQALAGVNYEQYF. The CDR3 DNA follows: TGTGCCAGTCAAGCCCTAGCGGGAGTCAATTACGAGCAGTACTTC.

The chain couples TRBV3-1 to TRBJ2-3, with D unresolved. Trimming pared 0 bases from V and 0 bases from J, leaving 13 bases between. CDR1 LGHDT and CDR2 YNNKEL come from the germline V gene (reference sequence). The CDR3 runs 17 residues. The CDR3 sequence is CASSQDLAAASTDTQYF. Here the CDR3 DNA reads TGTGCCAGCAGCCAAGATCTGGCCGCGGCAAGCACAGATACGCAGTATTTT.

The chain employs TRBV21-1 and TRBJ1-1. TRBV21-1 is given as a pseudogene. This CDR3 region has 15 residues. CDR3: CASSKGRVTNTEAFF. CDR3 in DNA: TGTGCCAGCAGCAAGGGTAGAGTCACGAACACTGAAGCTTTCTTT.

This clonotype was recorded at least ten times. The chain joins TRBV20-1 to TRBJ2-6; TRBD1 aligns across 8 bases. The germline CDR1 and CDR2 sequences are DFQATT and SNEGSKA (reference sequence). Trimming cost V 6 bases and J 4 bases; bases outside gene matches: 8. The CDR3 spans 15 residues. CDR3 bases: TGCAGTGCCCCGGACAGGGCAACGGGGGCCAACGTCCTGACTTTC. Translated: CSAPDRATGANVLTF.

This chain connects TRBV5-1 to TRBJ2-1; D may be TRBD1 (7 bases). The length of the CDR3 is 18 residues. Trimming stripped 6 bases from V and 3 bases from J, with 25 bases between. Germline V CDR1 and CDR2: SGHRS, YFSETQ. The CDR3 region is CASMRAGGTVGDYNEQFF. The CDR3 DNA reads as TGCGCCAGCATGAGGGCAGGGGGGACGGTCGGAGACTACAATGAGCAGTTCTTC.

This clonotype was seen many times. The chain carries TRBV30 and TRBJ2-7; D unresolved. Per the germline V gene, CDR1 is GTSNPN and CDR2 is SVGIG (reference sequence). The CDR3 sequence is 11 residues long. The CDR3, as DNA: TGTGCTTCCGGAGTTCAATACGAGCAGTACTTC. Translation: CASGVQYEQYF.

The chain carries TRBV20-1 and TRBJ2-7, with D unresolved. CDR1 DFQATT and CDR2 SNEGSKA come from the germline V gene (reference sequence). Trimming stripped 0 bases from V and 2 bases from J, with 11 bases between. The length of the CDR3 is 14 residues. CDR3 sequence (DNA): TGCAGTGCTAGAGATCCTAGGGTTACCTACGAGCAGTACTTC. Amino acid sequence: CSARDPRVTYEQYF.

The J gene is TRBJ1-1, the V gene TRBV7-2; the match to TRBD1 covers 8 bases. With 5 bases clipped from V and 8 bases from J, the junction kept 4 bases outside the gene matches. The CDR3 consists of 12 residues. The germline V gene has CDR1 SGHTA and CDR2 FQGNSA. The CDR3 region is CASSQRQGEAFF. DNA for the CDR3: TGTGCCAGCAGCCAACGACAGGGGGAAGCTTTCTTT.

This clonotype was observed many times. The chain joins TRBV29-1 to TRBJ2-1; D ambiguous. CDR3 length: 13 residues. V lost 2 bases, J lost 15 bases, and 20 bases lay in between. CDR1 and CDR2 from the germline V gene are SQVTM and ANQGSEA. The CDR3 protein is CSVEPLGGSRWFF. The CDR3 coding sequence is TGCAGCGTTGAACCTCTCGGTGGTTCCCGGTGGTTCTTC.

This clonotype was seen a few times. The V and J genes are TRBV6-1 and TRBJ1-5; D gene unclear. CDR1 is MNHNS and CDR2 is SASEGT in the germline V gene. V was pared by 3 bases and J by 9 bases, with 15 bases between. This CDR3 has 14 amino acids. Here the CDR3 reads CASSEGKVNRPQHF. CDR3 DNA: TGTGCCAGCAGTGAGGGGAAAGTTAACCGGCCCCAGCATTTT.

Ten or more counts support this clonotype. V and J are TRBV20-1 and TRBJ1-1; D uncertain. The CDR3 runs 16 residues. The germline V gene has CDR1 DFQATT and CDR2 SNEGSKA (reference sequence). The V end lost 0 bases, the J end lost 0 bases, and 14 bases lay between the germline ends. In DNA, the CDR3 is TGCAGTGCTAGAGACACCCTCGGCAGCATGAACACTGAAGCTTTCTTT. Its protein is CSARDTLGSMNTEAFF.

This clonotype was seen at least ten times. The DNA for the CDR3 is TGTGCCAGCAGTTTATCGGTGGGAGGGACTGAAGAGGATGAGCAGTTCTTC. It specifies CASSLSVGGTEEDEQFF. The rearrangement uses TRBV12-3 or TRBV12-4 and TRBJ2-1; 7 nucleotides match TRBD2. Trimming removed 2 bases from V and 8 bases from J; junction bases left unmatched: 15. The CDR3 is 17 residues long.

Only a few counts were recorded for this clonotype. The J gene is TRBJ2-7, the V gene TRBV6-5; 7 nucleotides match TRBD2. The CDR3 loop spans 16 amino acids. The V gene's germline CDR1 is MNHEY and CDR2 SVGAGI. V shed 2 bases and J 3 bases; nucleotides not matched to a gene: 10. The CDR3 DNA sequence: TGTGCCAGCAGTTACGGCGGGAGCGGGACCGACTACGAGCAGTACTTC. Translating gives CASSYGGSGTDYEQYF.

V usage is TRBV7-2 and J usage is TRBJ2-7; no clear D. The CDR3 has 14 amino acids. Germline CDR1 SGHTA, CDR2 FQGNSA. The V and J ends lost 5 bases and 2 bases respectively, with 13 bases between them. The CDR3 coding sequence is TGTGCCAGCAGCCCGTCCTGGCGAACCTACGAGCAGTACTTC. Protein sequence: CASSPSWRTYEQYF.

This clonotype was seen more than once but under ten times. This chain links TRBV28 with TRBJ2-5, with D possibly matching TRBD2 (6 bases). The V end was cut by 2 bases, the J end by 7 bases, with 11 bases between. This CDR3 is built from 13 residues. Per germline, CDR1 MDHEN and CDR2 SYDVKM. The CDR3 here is CASSLVRGGTQYF. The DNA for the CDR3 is TGTGCCAGCAGTTTAGTAAGGGGAGGGACCCAGTACTTC.

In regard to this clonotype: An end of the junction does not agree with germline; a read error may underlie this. DNA for the CDR3: TGTGCCAGCAGTACCCCAGTGGCTAACCCCCATTTC. Translation gives CASSTPVANPHF. This chain links TRBV6-6 with TRBJ2-7; D ambiguous. CDR1 MNHNY and CDR2 SVGAGI come from the germline V gene (reference sequence). The CDR3 loop spans 12 amino acids.